One T cell receptor (beta chain) is described in this entry. This sample stems from a study of blood T cell repertoires in COVID-19. Whole-study context: Acute and convalescent COVID-19 specimens originated in the United States, Italy and Spain. T cells, B-cell-depleted T cells, or PBMCs provided the cDNA or gDNA that served as material.

The germline CDR1 and CDR2 sequences are SGDLS and YYNGEE. With 5 bases removed from V and 3 bases from J, the gap between germline ends came to 21 bases. The CDR3 loop spans 16 amino acids. Original processing notes: Reference gene primer amplification in the assay estimated nucleated cell counts. Using immunoSEQ multiplex PCR, the repertoire was profiled, and TCRdb retains in-frame clones only, with some absent. Clone size and V and J calls were adopted from that table, with D and trimming inferred from the DNA. The sample consists of 200,000 to 250,000 clones, 75% to 90% of them appearing once. The sequence came from a woman aged 25 to 39 who had recovered from COVID-19. The chain links TRBV9 to TRBJ2-7; D is perhaps TRBD1 (6 bases). The sample taken for sequencing was peripheral blood. The CDR3 DNA reads as TGTGCCAGCAGTTCTAACACAGGGACCCCCGACTACGAGCAGTACTTC. As protein: CASSSNTGTPDYEQYF.